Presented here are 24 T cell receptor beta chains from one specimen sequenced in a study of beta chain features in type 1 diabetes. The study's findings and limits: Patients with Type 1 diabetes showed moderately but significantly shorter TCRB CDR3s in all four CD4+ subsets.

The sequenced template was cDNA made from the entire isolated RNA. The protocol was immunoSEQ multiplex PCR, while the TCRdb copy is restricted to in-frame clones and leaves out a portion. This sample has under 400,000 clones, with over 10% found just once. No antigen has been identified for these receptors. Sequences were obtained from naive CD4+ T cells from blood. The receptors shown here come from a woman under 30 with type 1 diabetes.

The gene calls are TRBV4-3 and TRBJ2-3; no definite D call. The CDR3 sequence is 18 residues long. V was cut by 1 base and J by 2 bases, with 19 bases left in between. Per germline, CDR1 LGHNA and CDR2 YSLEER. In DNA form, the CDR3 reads TGCGCCAGCAGCCAAGCTTCCCGAGGCCCAGAATACACAGATACGCAGTATTTT. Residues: CASSQASRGPEYTDTQYF.

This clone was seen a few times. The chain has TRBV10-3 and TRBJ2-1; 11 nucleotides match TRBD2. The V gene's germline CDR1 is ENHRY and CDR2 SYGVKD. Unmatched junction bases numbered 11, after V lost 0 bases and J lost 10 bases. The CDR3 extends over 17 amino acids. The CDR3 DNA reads TGTGCCATCAGTGAGTCCCTAGCGGGAGGTTCGGTGGAAGAGCAGTTCTTC. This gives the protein CAISESLAGGSVEEQFF.

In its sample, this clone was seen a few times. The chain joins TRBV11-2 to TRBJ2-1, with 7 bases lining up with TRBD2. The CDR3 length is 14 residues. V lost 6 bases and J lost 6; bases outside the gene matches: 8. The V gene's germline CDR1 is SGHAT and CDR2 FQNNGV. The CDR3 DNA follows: TGTGCCAGCAGGCAGGGAGGGTTGGGCAATGAGCAGTTCTTC. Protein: CASRQGGLGNEQFF.

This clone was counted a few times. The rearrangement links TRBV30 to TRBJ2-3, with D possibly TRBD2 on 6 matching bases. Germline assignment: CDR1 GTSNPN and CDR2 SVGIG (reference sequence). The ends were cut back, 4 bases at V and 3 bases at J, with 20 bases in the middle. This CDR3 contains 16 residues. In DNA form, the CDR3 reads TGTGCCTGGAATCTTTTAACCCGTAGCGGAACAGATACGCAGTATTTT. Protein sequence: CAWNLLTRSGTDTQYF.

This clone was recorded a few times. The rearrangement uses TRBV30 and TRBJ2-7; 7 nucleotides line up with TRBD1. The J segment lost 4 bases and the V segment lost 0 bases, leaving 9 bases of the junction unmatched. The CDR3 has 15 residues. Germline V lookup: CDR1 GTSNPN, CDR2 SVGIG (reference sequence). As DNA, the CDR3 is TGTGCCTGGAGTGTACGACAGGGTTTTAGGTACGAGCAGTACTTC. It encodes CAWSVRQGFRYEQYF.

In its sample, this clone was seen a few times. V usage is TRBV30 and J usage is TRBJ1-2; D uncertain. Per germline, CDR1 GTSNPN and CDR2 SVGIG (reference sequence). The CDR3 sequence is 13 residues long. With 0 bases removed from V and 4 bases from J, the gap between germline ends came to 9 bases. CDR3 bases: TGTGCCTGGAGTGTAGTACTGTTCTATGGCTACACCTTC. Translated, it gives CAWSVVLFYGYTF.

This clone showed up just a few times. In DNA form, the CDR3 reads TGTGCCAGCAGCTTAGGGACAGGGAATCAGCCCCAGCATTTT. It translates to CASSLGTGNQPQHF. The genes are TRBV7-6 and TRBJ1-5; 8 positions agree with TRBD1. This CDR3 is 14 amino acids long. Germline V gene data show CDR1 as SGHVS and CDR2 as FNYEAQ. With 1 base clipped from V and 4 bases from J, the junction kept 0 bases outside the gene matches.

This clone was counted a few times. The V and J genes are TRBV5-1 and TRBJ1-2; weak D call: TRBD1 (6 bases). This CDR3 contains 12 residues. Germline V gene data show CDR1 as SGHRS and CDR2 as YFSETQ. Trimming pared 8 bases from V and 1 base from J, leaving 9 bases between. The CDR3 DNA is TGCGCCAGTAGACAGGATAACTATGGCTACACCTTC. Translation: CASRQDNYGYTF.

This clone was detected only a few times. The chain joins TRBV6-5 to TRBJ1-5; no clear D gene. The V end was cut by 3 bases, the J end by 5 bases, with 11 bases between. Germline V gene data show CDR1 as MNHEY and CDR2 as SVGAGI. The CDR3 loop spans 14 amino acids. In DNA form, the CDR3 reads TGTGCCAGCAGTTATTCCCGGGTAGATCAGCCCCAGCATTTT. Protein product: CASSYSRVDQPQHF.

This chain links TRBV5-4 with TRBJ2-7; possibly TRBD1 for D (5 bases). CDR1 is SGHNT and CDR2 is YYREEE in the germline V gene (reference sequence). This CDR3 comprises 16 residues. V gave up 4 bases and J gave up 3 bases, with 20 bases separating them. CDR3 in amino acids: CASSPGGAKVNYEQYF. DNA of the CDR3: TGTGCCAGCAGCCCAGGTGGGGCTAAAGTCAACTACGAGCAGTACTTC.

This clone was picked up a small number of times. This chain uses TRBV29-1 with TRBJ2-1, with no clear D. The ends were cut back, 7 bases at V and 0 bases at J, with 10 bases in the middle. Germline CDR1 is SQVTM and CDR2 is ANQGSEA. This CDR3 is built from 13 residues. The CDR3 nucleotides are TGCAGCGGTCGGGTAAACTCCTACAATGAGCAGTTCTTC. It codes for CSGRVNSYNEQFF.

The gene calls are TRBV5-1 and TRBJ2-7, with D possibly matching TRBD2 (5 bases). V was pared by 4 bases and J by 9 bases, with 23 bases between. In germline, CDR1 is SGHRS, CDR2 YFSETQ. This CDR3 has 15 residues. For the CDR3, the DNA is TGCGCCAGCAGCCCCCTAGGTAGCTTGGGAGTGTCGCAGTACTTC. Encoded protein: CASSPLGSLGVSQYF.

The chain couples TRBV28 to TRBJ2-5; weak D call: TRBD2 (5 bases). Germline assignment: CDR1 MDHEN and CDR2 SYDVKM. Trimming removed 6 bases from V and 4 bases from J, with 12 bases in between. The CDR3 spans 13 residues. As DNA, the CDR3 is TGTGCCAGCAGCGAGAGGGATCGAGAGACCCAGTACTTC. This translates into CASSERDRETQYF.

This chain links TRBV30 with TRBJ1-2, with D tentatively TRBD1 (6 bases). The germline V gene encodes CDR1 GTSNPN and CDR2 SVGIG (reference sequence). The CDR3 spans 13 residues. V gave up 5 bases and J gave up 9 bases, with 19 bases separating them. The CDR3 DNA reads TGTGCCTGGGACCAGGGGATTCTCTTAAGCTACACCTTC. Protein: CAWDQGILLSYTF.

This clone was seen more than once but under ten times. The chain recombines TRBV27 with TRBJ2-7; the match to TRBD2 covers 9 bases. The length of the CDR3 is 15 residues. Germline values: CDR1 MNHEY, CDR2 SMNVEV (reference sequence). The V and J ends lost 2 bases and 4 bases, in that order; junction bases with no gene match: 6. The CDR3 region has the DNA TGTGCCAGCAGTTTAGTAGCGGGAGTTCCATACGAGCAGTACTTC. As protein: CASSLVAGVPYEQYF.

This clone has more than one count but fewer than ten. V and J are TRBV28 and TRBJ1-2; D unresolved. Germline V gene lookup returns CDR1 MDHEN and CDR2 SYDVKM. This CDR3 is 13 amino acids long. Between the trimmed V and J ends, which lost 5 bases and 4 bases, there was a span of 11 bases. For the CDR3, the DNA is TGTGCCAGCAGTACAGCTATGGCCTATGGCTACACCTTC. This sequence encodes CASSTAMAYGYTF.

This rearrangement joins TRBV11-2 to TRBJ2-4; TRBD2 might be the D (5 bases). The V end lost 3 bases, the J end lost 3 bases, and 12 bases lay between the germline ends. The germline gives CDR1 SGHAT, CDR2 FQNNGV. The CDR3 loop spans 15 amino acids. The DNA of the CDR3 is TGTGCCAGCAGCTTTGGGAGCGCCCTCAAAAACATTCAGTACTTC. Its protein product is CASSFGSALKNIQYF.

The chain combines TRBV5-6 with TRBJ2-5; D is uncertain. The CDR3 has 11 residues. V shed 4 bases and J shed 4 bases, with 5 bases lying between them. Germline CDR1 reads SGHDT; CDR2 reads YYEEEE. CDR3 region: CASSRAETQYF. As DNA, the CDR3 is TGTGCCAGCAGCCGCGCAGAGACCCAGTACTTC.

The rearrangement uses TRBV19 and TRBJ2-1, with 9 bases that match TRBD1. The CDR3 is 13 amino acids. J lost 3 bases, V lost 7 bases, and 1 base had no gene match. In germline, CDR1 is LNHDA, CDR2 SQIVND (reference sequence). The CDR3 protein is CASKDRGYNEQFF. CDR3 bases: TGTGCCAGTAAGGACAGGGGCTACAATGAGCAGTTCTTC.

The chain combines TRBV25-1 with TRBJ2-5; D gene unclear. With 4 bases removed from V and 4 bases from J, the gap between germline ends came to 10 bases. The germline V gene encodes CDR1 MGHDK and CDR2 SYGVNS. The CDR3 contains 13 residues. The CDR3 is CASSVTGSETQYF. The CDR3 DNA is TGTGCCAGCAGTGTAACCGGTTCAGAGACCCAGTACTTC.

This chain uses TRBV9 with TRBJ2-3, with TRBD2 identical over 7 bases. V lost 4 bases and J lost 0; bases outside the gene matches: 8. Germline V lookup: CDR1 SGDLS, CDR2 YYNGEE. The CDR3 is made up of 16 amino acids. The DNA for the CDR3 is TGTGCCAGCAGCCCCATGGGGACTACTAGCACAGATACGCAGTATTTT. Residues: CASSPMGTTSTDTQYF.

For the CDR3, the DNA is TGTGCCAGCAACGCGGCCTACTTTAACGAGCAGTACTTC. Protein sequence: CASNAAYFNEQYF. The gene calls are TRBV7-2 and TRBJ2-7; D is uncertain. Deletions cut 7 bases from V and 5 bases from J, with 15 bases between. CDR3 length: 13 amino acids. The germline V gene has CDR1 SGHTA and CDR2 FQGNSA.

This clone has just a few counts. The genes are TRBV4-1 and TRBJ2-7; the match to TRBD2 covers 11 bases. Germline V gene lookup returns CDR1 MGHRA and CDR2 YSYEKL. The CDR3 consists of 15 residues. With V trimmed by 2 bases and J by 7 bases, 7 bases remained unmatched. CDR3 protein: CASSQHTSGSFEQYF. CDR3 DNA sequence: TGCGCCAGCAGCCAACACACTAGCGGGAGTTTTGAGCAGTACTTC.

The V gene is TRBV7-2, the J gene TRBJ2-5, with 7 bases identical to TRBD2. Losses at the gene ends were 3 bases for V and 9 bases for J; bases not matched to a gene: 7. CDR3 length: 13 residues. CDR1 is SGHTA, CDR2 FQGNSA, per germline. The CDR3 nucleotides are TGTGCCAGCAGCTTGGGGAGGGGAGCCTCCCAGTACTTC. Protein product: CASSLGRGASQYF.